Following are 27 T cell receptor beta chains from one sample sequenced in a study of cytomegalovirus exposure and HLA in healthy donors. The primer mix had 60 Vbeta and 13 Jbeta primers. TCRdb's copy holds only in-frame clones and misses some; the assay was immunoSEQ multiplex PCR. The table shows approximately 180,000 clones, with 12% occurring only once. Material for sequencing was PBMCs. The receptors shown here come from a man between 45 and 60 years old in good health and CMV-seropositive.

This chain uses TRBV9 with TRBJ2-5; D is perhaps TRBD2 (6 bases). The CDR3 extends over 14 amino acids. Trimming removed 0 bases at V and 3 bases at J, with 9 bases between. The V gene's germline CDR1 is SGDLS and CDR2 YYNGEE. The CDR3, as DNA: TGTGCCAGCAGCGTAGCCGGGGGAAAAGAGACCCAGTACTTC. Translating gives CASSVAGGKETQYF.

This clone was observed a few times. CDR3 in amino acids: CATCFDGNQPQHF. CDR3 DNA: TGTGCCACCTGCTTTGACGGGAATCAGCCCCAGCATTTT. The J gene is TRBJ1-5, the V gene TRBV6-1; D is undetermined. Trimming stripped 10 bases from V and 4 bases from J, with 14 bases between. The germline V gene has CDR1 MNHNS and CDR2 SASEGT. The CDR3 is made up of 13 amino acids.

This clone was seen a few times. The chain carries TRBV5-1 and TRBJ2-1, with 11 bases matching TRBD2. Germline assignment: CDR1 SGHRS and CDR2 YFSETQ. V lost 4 bases to trimming and J lost 9 bases; unmatched junction nucleotides: 9. The CDR3 length is 15 residues. The CDR3 here is CASSLLTSGVSEQFF. The CDR3 DNA reads as TGCGCCAGCAGCCTATTGACTAGCGGGGTTAGTGAGCAGTTCTTC.

This clone has just a few counts. The chain carries TRBV7-9 and TRBJ1-1, with 9 bases fitting TRBD1. V shed 5 bases and J 4 bases; nucleotides not matched to a gene: 11. The CDR3 is 16 amino acids. The V gene's germline CDR1 is SEHNR and CDR2 FQNEAQ (reference sequence). The CDR3 nucleotides are TGTGCCAGCAGCGTGGACAGGGGAGCGGGGTTCACTGAAGCTTTCTTT. As protein: CASSVDRGAGFTEAFF.

This clone was observed a handful of times. The chain combines TRBV7-9 with TRBJ1-2, with TRBD1 as a possible D gene (5 bases). The germline V and J ends were trimmed by 1 base and 4 bases, with 13 bases remaining between them. The CDR3 runs 15 residues. Per germline, CDR1 SEHNR and CDR2 FQNEAQ (reference sequence). CDR3 in DNA: TGTGCCAGCAGCTTAGGCCCCGACAGAACCTATGGCTACACCTTC. It yields the protein CASSLGPDRTYGYTF.

This chain links TRBV30 with TRBJ1-5; perhaps TRBD1 as D (5 bases). V was cut by 5 bases and J by 4 bases, with 12 bases left in between. This CDR3 has 13 amino acids. From germline, CDR1 is GTSNPN and CDR2 SVGIG (reference sequence). CDR3: CAWDTGGNQPQHF. The CDR3 nucleotides read TGTGCCTGGGACACGGGGGGTAATCAGCCCCAGCATTTT.

The chain combines TRBV5-1 with TRBJ1-1, with 8 nucleotides matching TRBD1. Losses at the gene ends were 3 bases for V and 7 bases for J; bases not matched to a gene: 2. The CDR3 contains 12 residues. The germline CDR1 and CDR2 sequences are SGHRS and YFSETQ. CDR3 residues: CASSYGQGEAFF. The CDR3, as DNA: TGCGCCAGCAGCTACGGACAGGGTGAAGCTTTCTTT.

This clone was seen a handful of times. V is TRBV6-5 and J is TRBJ1-1; tentatively, D is TRBD1 (5 bases). The germline V gene has CDR1 MNHEY and CDR2 SVGAGI. The CDR3 runs to 14 residues. Between the trimmed V and J ends, which lost 7 bases and 7 bases, there was a span of 19 bases. The CDR3 region has the DNA TGTGCCAGCACCCGGGAGGGGAGGAAAGGTGAAGCTTTCTTT. As protein: CASTREGRKGEAFF.

This clone was seen a few times. The chain employs TRBV7-2 and TRBJ2-5; TRBD1 agrees at 8 bases. Germline values: CDR1 SGHTA, CDR2 FQGNSA. The V gene end was trimmed by 5 bases and the J gene end by 5 bases; junction bases not matched to a gene: 4. CDR3 length equals 13 residues. The CDR3 nucleotides read TGTGCCAGCAGCCCGGGGACAGGTGAGACCCAGTACTTC. Protein: CASSPGTGETQYF.

With regard to this clone: The conserved phenylalanine or tryptophan normally closing the CDR3 is absent here, so this likely arose from a read error. The chain uses TRBV15 and TRBJ1-3; D not resolved. This CDR3 has 15 amino acids. Looked up from germline, CDR1 is LNHNV and CDR2 is YYDKDF (reference sequence). The V end lost 0 bases, the J end lost 1 base, and 7 bases lay between the germline ends. DNA for the CDR3: TGTGCCACCAGCAGAGAACCAGGATCTGGAAACACCATATATGTT. Translation: CATSREPGSGNTIYV.

The V and J genes are TRBV7-3 and TRBJ2-1, with D maybe TRBD2 (6 bases). The CDR3 sequence is 14 residues long. Germline values: CDR1 SGHTA, CDR2 FQGTGA. The germline V and J ends were trimmed by 5 bases and 2 bases, with 10 bases remaining between them. The CDR3 sequence: CASSTGETYNEQFF. In DNA, the CDR3 is TGTGCCAGCAGCACGGGGGAAACCTACAATGAGCAGTTCTTC.

The chain uses TRBV28 and TRBJ1-1; D remains unclear. In germline, CDR1 is MDHEN, CDR2 SYDVKM. The V end lost 2 bases, the J end lost 2 bases, and 3 bases lay between the germline ends. CDR3 length: 12 amino acids. The CDR3 protein is CASSLLNTEAFF. In nucleotides, the CDR3 is TGTGCCAGCAGTTTACTTAACACTGAAGCTTTCTTT.

V and J are TRBV18 and TRBJ2-3; 14 bases are a match to TRBD2. This CDR3 region has 15 residues. Germline V gene lookup returns CDR1 KGHSH and CDR2 LQKENI. V gave up 6 bases and J gave up 6 bases; unmatched junction bases: 5. The CDR3 coding sequence is TGTGCCAGCTCCCGCGGGACTAGCGGGGGTGATACGCAGTATTTT. It is translated as CASSRGTSGGDTQYF.

This clone was observed a few times. The chain has TRBV6-5 and TRBJ1-6, with 7 bases matching TRBD1. This CDR3 spans 15 amino acids. Germline V gives CDR1 MNHEY, CDR2 SVGAGI. V lost 5 bases and J lost 11; bases outside the gene matches: 12. The CDR3 protein is CASSTGQDPRAPLHF. In DNA, the CDR3 is TGTGCCAGCAGTACCGGACAGGACCCGAGGGCACCCCTCCACTTT.

The chain links TRBV6-5 to TRBJ1-4, with D perhaps TRBD1 (6 bases). The CDR3 runs to 16 residues. Germline V gives CDR1 MNHEY, CDR2 SVGAGI. V lost 0 bases and J 7 bases, leaving 15 bases between the germline ends. CDR3 sequence reads: CASSYSWRGGGEKLFF. CDR3 sequence (DNA): TGTGCCAGCAGTTACTCCTGGAGGGGAGGGGGTGAAAAACTGTTTTTT.

This clone was seen a handful of times. The chain links TRBV5-4 to TRBJ2-3; D remains ambiguous. Trimming pared 4 bases from V and 0 bases from J, leaving 6 bases between. Germline CDR1 SGHNT, CDR2 YYREEE (reference sequence). The CDR3 sequence is 13 residues long. Written as DNA, the CDR3 is TGTGCCAGCAGCCCCCTCAGCACAGATACGCAGTATTTT. Translating it yields CASSPLSTDTQYF.

This clone has only a few counts. The chain carries TRBV5-1 and TRBJ1-5; 9 nucleotides align to TRBD1. J gave up 5 bases and V 3 bases, and 6 bases lay outside the gene matches. In germline, CDR1 is SGHRS, CDR2 YFSETQ. The CDR3 has 15 residues. This chain's CDR3 is CASSWRTGADQPQHF. The DNA of the CDR3 is TGCGCCAGCAGCTGGAGGACAGGGGCGGATCAGCCCCAGCATTTT.

The chain employs TRBV12-5 and TRBJ2-1; possible D gene TRBD1, 6 bases. The CDR3 is 16 amino acids. Germline V gene lookup returns CDR1 LGHNT and CDR2 FRNRAP. Trimming took off 4 bases at V and 5 bases at J, with 18 bases between the two ends. This CDR3 reads CASGSPIGGSDNEQFF. In DNA, the CDR3 is TGTGCTAGTGGTTCCCCCATAGGGGGTAGTGACAATGAGCAGTTCTTC.

The rearrangement joins TRBV5-1 to TRBJ2-2; 16 bases fit TRBD2. This CDR3 spans 15 amino acids. Germline-derived CDR1 and CDR2 are SGHRS and YFSETQ. The junction had 6 bases not matched to a gene; V was cut back by 3 bases and J by 13 bases. CDR3 in amino acids: CASSSGTSGGGRLFF. The CDR3 DNA reads as TGCGCCAGCAGCTCCGGGACTAGCGGGGGGGGTAGGCTGTTTTTT.

This sequence joins TRBV11-3 and TRBJ2-2; D might be TRBD2 (6 bases). CDR1 is SGHNT, CDR2 YENEEA, per germline. Trimming removed 8 bases at V and 2 bases at J, with 9 bases between. CDR3 length equals 13 residues. The CDR3 sequence: CASGRGNTGELFF. CDR3 bases: TGTGCCAGCGGGCGGGGAAACACCGGGGAGCTGTTTTTT.

This clone was observed a few times. The chain links TRBV4-2 to TRBJ1-5; D unclear. The CDR3 extends over 13 amino acids. Trimming pared 0 bases from V and 9 bases from J, leaving 9 bases between. Germline V gene sequence: CDR1 LGHNA, CDR2 YNFKEQ. CDR3 residues: CASSQERSGPQHF. As DNA, the CDR3 is TGTGCCAGCAGCCAAGAAAGGAGCGGGCCCCAGCATTTT.

This clone was detected a few times. The chain employs TRBV19 and TRBJ2-1; 7 nucleotides agree with TRBD2. V lost 3 bases, J lost 5 bases, and 7 bases stayed unmatched. This CDR3 region has 15 residues. Germline V lookup: CDR1 LNHDA, CDR2 SQIVND (reference sequence). The CDR3 bases are TGTGCCAGTAGTATGTTTGGGGGGGTCAACAATGAGCAGTTCTTC. The encoded protein is CASSMFGGVNNEQFF. The full variable domain, in which reference TRBV19 and TRBJ2-1 provide the parts outside the CDR3, is DGGITQSPKYLFRKEGQNVTLSCEQNLNHDAMYWYRQDPGQGLRLIYYSQIVNDFQKGDIAEGYSVSREKKESFPLTVTSAQKNPTAFYLCASSMFGGVNNEQFFGPGTRLTVL.

The CDR3 nucleotides are TGTGCCAGCAGCTTGATGCCAGTTTATGGCTACACCTTC. Encoded protein: CASSLMPVYGYTF. The V and J genes are TRBV5-4 and TRBJ1-2; D is unresolved. V lost 1 base and J lost 5, with 9 bases in between. The germline gives CDR1 SGHNT, CDR2 YYREEE (reference sequence). The CDR3 sequence is 13 residues long.

The V call is TRBV27, the J call TRBJ1-2; the D is unclear. V was pared by 0 bases and J by 3 bases, with 11 bases between. Germline CDR1 and CDR2: MNHEY and SMNVEV (reference sequence). This CDR3 spans 15 amino acids. The CDR3 nucleotides read TGTGCCAGCAGTTTATCGTACCGGGTCGACTATGGCTACACCTTC. Its protein is CASSLSYRVDYGYTF.

The chain is built from TRBV19 and TRBJ2-1; a weak D match, TRBD1 (7 bases). The V gene lost 6 bases and the J gene lost 7 bases, with 13 bases spanning the gap. The CDR3 length is 13 residues. Germline V gene lookup returns CDR1 LNHDA and CDR2 SQIVND (reference sequence). Written as DNA, the CDR3 is TGTGCCAGTAGGGGCAGGGGGGAAAATGAGCAGTTCTTC. Translation gives CASRGRGENEQFF.

This clone was detected only a few times. The chain joins TRBV2 to TRBJ1-1; 7 bases fit TRBD1. With V trimmed by 4 bases and J by 11 bases, 10 bases remained unmatched. Germline V gene sequence: CDR1 SNHLY, CDR2 FYNNEI. There are 13 residues in the CDR3. The chain's CDR3 is CASSASDRVWAFF. CDR3 DNA: TGTGCCAGCAGTGCAAGTGACAGGGTTTGGGCTTTCTTT.

This clone has more than one count but fewer than ten. The chain employs TRBV9 and TRBJ2-2; 7 nucleotides align to TRBD2. Per germline, CDR1 SGDLS and CDR2 YYNGEE. With 2 bases clipped from V and 5 bases from J, the junction kept 3 bases outside the gene matches. The CDR3 loop spans 14 amino acids. The CDR3: CASSVRGGTGELFF. The CDR3 coding sequence is TGTGCCAGCAGCGTCCGGGGAGGGACCGGGGAGCTGTTTTTT.